The present entry profiles one T cell receptor beta chain with its context. The antigen this receptor binds is unknown. This sample was included in a study of monozygotic twins with inflammatory bowel disease (dated by TCRdb to about 2019). With regard to the full study: In total, 28 monozygotic twin pairs made up the full study: 19 Danish pairs, all IBD-discordant, plus nine German pairs, of which four were IBD-concordant and five were IBD-discordant. Each individual had, on average, about 151 000 unique TCRalpha sequences and 181 000 unique TCRbeta sequences available for analysis. Disease-associated traits were sought mainly through comparisons between IBD patients and their genetically identical healthy co-twins within discordant pairs. General findings and caveats noted by the study authors: Background noise and inter-individual variability may have been introduced into the repertoires by the differing immunosuppressive treatments among patients. The results gave no support for a single strong signal or clonotype linked to IBD. Repertoire similarity did not differ between concordant and discordant twins, which could be due to limited statistical power. A decrease in TCRbeta repertoire diversity, as measured by inverse Simpson index, was observed in IBD patients compared with their healthy co-twins. Distinction between different T cell subtypes could not be achieved in the analysis. Fewer clonotypes were shared with other individuals by IBD patients than by healthy twins, most markedly in patients showing signs of disease activity.

Libraries were prepared through 5' RACE. For each TCR library, around 3,500 ng of total RNA was used. For each sample, cDNA synthesis with SMARTScribe reverse transcriptase was split into eight separate reactions. During cDNA synthesis, unique molecular identifiers containing a 6-nucleotide sample barcode were introduced by template switching. Two nested PCRs of roughly 16 and 10 cycles amplified the TCRalpha and TCRbeta cDNA, and bead purification followed each PCR. Before amplification, the cDNA was both treated with uracil DNA-glycosylase and purified with the QIAquick PCR purification kit. The second PCR was the step at which Illumina TruSeq-compatible adapters and sample-specific barcodes were added. TapeStation and Qubit were used to check library quality and concentration, and roughly 4.8 ng of each library went into the pool. Sequencing of pooled libraries was carried out on an Illumina HiSeq2500 single-index Rapid Run using 2 x 100 bp reads and custom sequencing primers. The paper's processing steps were these. PCR and sequencing errors were corrected by UMI-based consensus assembly using MiGEC version 1.2.6. V(D)J alignment, clonotype assembly and CDR3 extraction were performed with MiXCR version 2.1.1. Normalisation of gene usage, clonotype sharing and MAIT/NKT TCR abundance was achieved by analysing the top 1000, 10 000 and 20 000 clonotypes per sample. Diversity was computed as the inverse Simpson index with the vegan R package after downsampling to 27 000 UMIs. Paired Mann-Whitney U tests on discordant twin pairs were used, with Benjamini-Hochberg multiple-testing correction. The reads, reprocessed by TCRdb, yield one row per CDR3 protein sequence and no DNA. The V and J calls were not made by the authors but by TCRdb's processing. This sample's table carries about 130,000 distinct CDR3 sequences. The ten biggest clones cover 1% to 1.5% of the sample.

Spanning cysteine to phenylalanine, the CDR3 consists of 14 amino acids. A DNA sequence was not provided. CDR1 and CDR2 are read off the germline V gene as SQVTM and ANQGSEA. From each donor, an approximately 2.5 ml peripheral blood sample was collected into PAXgene tubes and stored at -80 degrees C. Total RNA was isolated from whole blood with the PAXgene blood miRNA kit on an automated QIAcube, without T cell sorting. Peripheral blood from monozygotic twin pairs, either concordant or discordant for inflammatory bowel disease, underwent deep TCRalpha and TCRbeta repertoire profiling that used unique molecular barcoding. For every twin pair, smoking habits were documented, and each individual was categorised as a current, former or never smoker.

Sequenced input: blood. The rearrangement combines TRBV29-1 with TRBJ2-7. This receptor was identified in a human donor with ulcerative colitis or Crohn's disease, or a healthy co-twin of an affected twin (not recorded which). The CDR3 protein: CSVRLLGSSYEQYF.